The rows below give T cell receptor beta chains drawn from one sample of a study of blood T cell repertoires in COVID-19. Sequenced by immunoSEQ multiplex PCR; TCRdb stores in-frame clones only, minus some. The data hold about 230,000 clones, with around four fifths observed a single time. Sequenced sample: peripheral blood. The receptors stem from a man aged 40-55 years with active or convalescent COVID-19. Each CDR3 is given with its conserved first and last residue. The D gene is left open where the match is weak. Rows give clone size only sometimes, using once, few, many, or a class for an expanded clone.

CDR3 protein | CDR3 DNA | V gene | clone size | J gene | D gene
CASSPPGQGNQPQHF | TGTGCCAGCTCACCTCCCGGACAGGGCAATCAGCCCCAGCATTTT | TRBV18 | few | TRBJ1-5 | TRBD1
CASSSTSRAYEQYF | TGTGCCAGCAGCTCGACTAGCAGGGCCTACGAGCAGTACTTC | TRBV7-9 | . | TRBJ2-7 | TRBD2
CAWSALQGRNSPLHF | TGTGCCTGGAGTGCCTTACAGGGTAGGAATTCACCCCTCCACTTT | TRBV30 | . | TRBJ1-6 | .
CASSEALGQVYGYTF | TGTGCCAGCAGTGAAGCCCTGGGACAGGTCTATGGCTACACCTTC | TRBV2 | . | TRBJ1-2 | TRBD1
CASSQQGAGSPLHF | TGTGCCAGCAGTCAGCAGGGGGCGGGTTCACCCCTCCACTTT | TRBV6-5 | . | TRBJ1-6 | TRBD1
CASSFRQLATQYF | TGTGCCAGCAGTTTTAGACAGCTGGCGACCCAGTACTTC | TRBV12-3/TRBV12-4 | . | TRBJ2-5 | .
CASSLELTGSDEQYF | TGCGCCAGCAGCTTGGAGTTGACAGGGAGCGACGAGCAGTACTTC | TRBV5-1 | . | TRBJ2-7 | TRBD1
CASSLVGARGSTDTQYF | TGTGCCAGCAGCTTGGTTGGGGCTAGGGGATCGACAGATACGCAGTATTTT | TRBV5-8 | once | TRBJ2-3 | .
CASSGLAGTVYEQFF | TGCGCCAGCAGTGGACTAGCGGGGACCGTGTATGAGCAGTTCTTC | TRBV10-2 | . | TRBJ2-1 | TRBD2
CASSLVRTGSGYTF | TGTGCCAGCAGCTTAGTTAGGACAGGGTCTGGCTACACCTTC | TRBV7-2 | . | TRBJ1-2 | TRBD1
CASKQDQGLEKLFF | TGCGCCAGCAAACAGGATCAGGGCCTGGAAAAACTGTTTTTT | TRBV10-2 | . | TRBJ1-4 | .
CASGPPRAGANVLTF | TGTGCCAGTGGTCCGCCTCGGGCTGGGGCCAACGTCCTGACTTTC | TRBV28 | . | TRBJ2-6 | .
CASSDGTINYEQYF | TGTGCCAGCAGTGACGGTACGATTAACTACGAGCAGTACTTC | TRBV2 | . | TRBJ2-7 | .
CASSSLSGTGGISFYGYTF | TGTGCCAGCAGTTCCCTATCCGGGACAGGGGGCATATCCTTCTATGGCTACACCTTC | TRBV27 | . | TRBJ1-2 | TRBD1
CASSVDSAFPDTQYF | TGTGCCAGCAGCGTAGATTCCGCGTTCCCAGATACGCAGTATTTT | TRBV9 | . | TRBJ2-3 | .
CASSSTGSGTEAFF | TGTGCCAGCAGTTCGACAGGGAGTGGCACTGAAGCTTTCTTT | TRBV2 | . | TRBJ1-1 | TRBD1
CASSSGQGKANEQFF | TGTGCCAGCAGCTCCGGACAGGGTAAGGCCAATGAGCAGTTCTTC | TRBV7-3 | . | TRBJ2-1 | TRBD1
CSVEVMGSTYEQYF | TGCAGCGTTGAAGTCATGGGCAGCACCTACGAGCAGTACTTC | TRBV29-1 | . | TRBJ2-7 | .
CASSLGLVGSTDTQYF | TGCGCCAGCAGCTTGGGTTTAGTCGGGAGCACAGATACGCAGTATTTT | TRBV5-1 | . | TRBJ2-3 | .
CASSDGRGTFLDGYTF | TGTGCCAGCAGTGACGGGAGAGGGACTTTCCTAGATGGCTACACCTTC | TRBV6-1 | once | TRBJ1-2 | .
CASSRSGNYEQYF | TGTGCCAGCTCGAGAAGCGGGAATTACGAGCAGTACTTC | TRBV18 | . | TRBJ2-7 | TRBD2
CASSPGLAGHTGQFF | TGTGCCAGCAGCCCGGGGCTAGCGGGACATACGGGCCAGTTCTTC | TRBV7-9 | . | TRBJ2-1 | TRBD2
CATKGAVNTEAFF | TGTGCCACCAAGGGGGCCGTGAACACTGAAGCTTTCTTT | TRBV24-1 | . | TRBJ1-1 | TRBD1
CASSQPGQGNSYEQYF | TGTGCCAGTAGTCAACCGGGACAGGGAAATTCGTACGAGCAGTACTTC | TRBV19 | . | TRBJ2-7 | TRBD1
CASSSTGDTNSPLHF | TGCGCCAGCAGCTCGACAGGGGACACAAATTCACCCCTCCACTTT | TRBV5-1 | . | TRBJ1-6 | TRBD1
CASLYKDTQYF | TGTGCCAGTCTCTATAAAGATACGCAGTATTTT | TRBV27 | . | TRBJ2-3 | .
CASSLEMGGYRDNYGYTF | TGTGCCAGCAGCTTAGAAATGGGTGGGTACAGGGACAACTATGGCTACACCTTC | TRBV7-9 | . | TRBJ1-2 | .
CASSLEGVHEQYF | TGCGCCAGCAGCTTGGAAGGGGTCCACGAGCAGTACTTC | TRBV5-1 | . | TRBJ2-7 | .
CASSVTGYRETQYF | TGTGCCAGCAGCGTGACAGGGTATAGAGAGACCCAGTACTTC | TRBV25-1 | . | TRBJ2-5 | TRBD1
CASSSGQGPSNSPLHF | TGTGCCAGCAGTTCGGGACAGGGTCCTTCTAATTCACCCCTCCACTTT | TRBV6-5 | few | TRBJ1-6 | TRBD1
CASSEGVATEAFF | TGTGCCAGCTCAGAGGGGGTAGCGACTGAAGCTTTCTTT | TRBV18 | . | TRBJ1-1 | .
CASSLGVFTGVGTEAFF | TGTGCCAGCAGCTTAGGGGTATTTACGGGAGTGGGGACTGAAGCTTTCTTT | TRBV11-3 | . | TRBJ1-1 | .
CASSLRDLEQFF | TGTGCCAGCAGCTTAAGGGACTTGGAGCAGTTCTTC | TRBV7-9 | . | TRBJ2-1 | .
CASSAEGAYGYTF | TGTGCCAGCAGCGCGGAGGGTGCCTATGGCTACACCTTC | TRBV9 | . | TRBJ1-2 | .
CASSYTGDISGNTIYF | TGTGCCAGCAGCTACACCGGGGATATCTCTGGAAACACCATATATTTT | TRBV11-3 | . | TRBJ1-3 | .
CASSIDTDYLKVF | TGTGCCAGTAGTATAGATACGGACTATCTAAAGGTCTTC | TRBV19 | . | TRBJ2-1 | .
CASTWTGDTEAFF | TGTGCCAGCACCTGGACAGGGGACACTGAAGCTTTCTTT | TRBV6-1 | . | TRBJ1-1 | TRBD1
CAHSGGSYNEQFF | TGTGCCCATTCCGGCGGGAGCTACAATGAGCAGTTCTTC | TRBV5-8 | . | TRBJ2-1 | TRBD2
CASSYSLPGTEAFF | TGTGCCAGCAGTTACTCGCTCCCAGGCACTGAAGCTTTCTTT | TRBV6-5 | . | TRBJ1-1 | .
CASSHRDRSSPLHF | TGTGCCAGCAGCCACCGGGACAGGAGTTCACCCCTCCACTTT | TRBV3-1/TRBV3-2 | few | TRBJ1-6 | TRBD1
CASSRQTGTSGGTDTQYF | TGCGCCAGCAGCCGACAGACCGGGACTAGCGGGGGCACAGATACGCAGTATTTT | TRBV4-3 | . | TRBJ2-3 | TRBD2
CASPLTTNEKLFF | TGTGCCAGTCCTCTAACAACTAATGAAAAACTGTTTTTT | TRBV19 | . | TRBJ1-4 | .
CASSYSSRQPQHF | TGTGCCAGCAGTTACTCCTCGCGACAGCCCCAGCATTTT | TRBV6-2/TRBV6-3 | . | TRBJ1-5 | .
CASSYVPQGAGETQYF | TGTGCCAGCAGTTACGTTCCCCAGGGGGCGGGAGAGACCCAGTACTTC | TRBV6-2/TRBV6-3 | . | TRBJ2-5 | TRBD1
CASTPRVVSEAFF | TGTGCCAGCACCCCCAGGGTCGTGTCTGAAGCTTTCTTT | TRBV7-8 | few | TRBJ1-1 | .
CASSLNTGLGEKLFF | TGTGCCAGCAGCTTAAATACAGGGCTTGGGGAAAAACTGTTTTTT | TRBV7-9 | . | TRBJ1-4 | .
CASSLEGQLNTEAFF | TGTGCCAGCAGCTTAGAAGGACAGCTGAACACTGAAGCTTTCTTT | TRBV7-9 | . | TRBJ1-1 | .
CASSPGAGTDTQYF | TGTGCCAGCAGCCCCGGAGCCGGCACAGATACGCAGTATTTT | TRBV11-2 | . | TRBJ2-3 | .
CASSEFGQSGTNIQYF | TGCGCCAGCAGCGAATTTGGACAGTCCGGGACAAACATTCAGTACTTC | TRBV5-1 | . | TRBJ2-4 | .
CASSQGQGIREQFF | TGTGCCAGCAGCCAAGGACAGGGCATAAGGGAGCAGTTCTTC | TRBV4-2 | . | TRBJ2-1 | TRBD1
CATSRGTLANSPLHF | TGTGCCACCAGCAGAGGGACCCTAGCCAATTCACCCCTCCACTTT | TRBV15 | . | TRBJ1-6 | .
CAWNTGGGQPQHF | TGTGCCTGGAATACAGGGGGAGGTCAGCCCCAGCATTTT | TRBV30 | . | TRBJ1-5 | TRBD1
CASTRTGFGYTF | TGTGCCAGTACCCGGACAGGGTTTGGCTACACCTTC | TRBV19 | . | TRBJ1-2 | TRBD1
CASTVQGMNQPQHF | TGTGCCAGTACGGTACAGGGGATGAATCAGCCCCAGCATTTT | TRBV19 | few | TRBJ1-5 | TRBD1
CASRPLDSYTEAFF | TGTGCCAGCAGGCCCCTGGACAGTTACACTGAAGCTTTCTTT | TRBV5-6 | . | TRBJ1-1 | .
CASSVGPVQGSSYNEQFF | TGTGCCAGCAGCGTAGGTCCGGTGCAGGGCTCATCCTACAATGAGCAGTTCTTC | TRBV9 | . | TRBJ2-1 | .
CASSSLRETQYF | TGTGCCAGCAGCTCCCTAAGAGAGACCCAGTACTTC | TRBV7-9 | once | TRBJ2-5 | .
CAAGGSNEKLFF | TGTGCCGCGGGCGGTAGTAATGAAAAACTGTTTTTT | TRBV30 | . | TRBJ1-4 | .
CASSSYVGSVGETQYF | TGTGCCAGCAGTTCGTACGTTGGCAGCGTAGGAGAGACCCAGTACTTC | TRBV28 | . | TRBJ2-5 | .